This TCR beta chain was recovered during a study of post-analysis software for immune sequencing data (dated by TCRdb to about 2015). Regarding the study in general: The recorded disease courses included relapsing-remitting, secondary progressive and progressive-relapsing multiple sclerosis, and some patients had no subtype annotation. Patient repertoires were compared against roughly 10 previously published healthy control repertoires from donors aged about 6 to 26 years. A subset of samples was prepared in parallel using single-end sample barcoding, then pooled and co-amplified after Illumina adapter ligation.

A word on this clonotype: Its antigen target is currently unknown. Per-base quality was not reported, and no clone a single base away is much larger than it.

To demonstrate the VDJtools post-analysis software, the study profiled TCR beta repertoires from the peripheral blood of some 13 young patients with multiple sclerosis. The patients with multiple sclerosis were children and adolescents between roughly 6 and 17 years of age. Overall study results and their limits: The control group was slightly older than the multiple sclerosis patient group. Direct clustering with F measure showed strong co-clustering of samples prepared in the same batch, prompting a batch-effect correction. Multiple sclerosis patients had significantly lower normalized Chao1 diversity than controls, a result that suggests substantial peripheral T-cell clonal expansion. Patients showed significantly higher frequencies than controls for several TRBV segments, among them TRBV5-6, TRBV5-1 and TRBV20-1.

CDR1 and CDR2, looked up from the germline V gene, are SQVTM and ANQGSEA. The CDR3 runs 13 amino acids, cysteine and phenylalanine included. Only the CDR3 DNA stays, 39 bases, in frame from base 1. To prepare the library, PCR was applied. The sequencer was an Illumina HiSeq 2500. Unique molecular identifiers were incorporated into TCR beta cDNA libraries to reduce PCR and sequencing biases. Per 1 to 10 million input T cells, approximately 500,000 cDNA molecules were obtained, such that each molecule approximated one T cell. Patient libraries were prepared and sequenced with the same protocol used for the earlier healthy control dataset. Samples belonging to the same batch were prepared together, multiplexed and sequenced on a shared HiSeq lane. Concerning the study's data processing: Raw barcoded reads were processed with MIGEC, discarding single-read molecular identifier groups before consensus assembly and CDR3 extraction. VDJtools was used for post-analysis of the clonotype tables, with diversity normalized by down-sampling every dataset to the smallest sample size. To correct batch-related cross-sample contamination, repertoire overlap clustering matched CDR3 amino acid sequences but not nucleotide sequences. TCRdb reprocessing: public reads trimmed at Q25 with fastp, clones called with MiXCR, in-frame beta chains kept. Merged by CDR3 protein, the rows form single entries marked with the most common genes and DNA. These V and J calls are TCRdb output, not the study's own analysis. Present in this sample are about 810,000 distinct CDR3 sequences, approximately 50% of which were seen just once. 4.6% of the sample belongs to the ten largest clones.

The sequence came from a girl aged 5-17 years with multiple sclerosis. Sequencing was done on a sample of blood. The chain is encoded by TRBV29-1 joined to TRBJ2-5; D gene: possibly TRBD1, on 6 matching bases. Matching the DNA end better, TRBJ2-7 makes the J call doubtful. CDR3 protein: CSGTNRVQGEQYF. At the DNA level, the sequence is TGCAGCGGAACAAACAGGGTCCAAGGCGAGCAGTACTTC.